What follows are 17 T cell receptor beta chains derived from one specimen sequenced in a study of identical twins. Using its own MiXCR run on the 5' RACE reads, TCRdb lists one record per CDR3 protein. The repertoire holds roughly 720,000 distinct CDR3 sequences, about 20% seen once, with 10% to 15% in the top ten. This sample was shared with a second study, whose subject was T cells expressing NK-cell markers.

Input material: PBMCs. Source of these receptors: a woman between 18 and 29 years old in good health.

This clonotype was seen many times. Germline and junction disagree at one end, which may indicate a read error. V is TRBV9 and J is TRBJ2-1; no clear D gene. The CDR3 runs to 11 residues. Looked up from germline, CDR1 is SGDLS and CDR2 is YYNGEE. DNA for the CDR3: TGTGCCAGCAGTGTAGCCAATGAGCAGTTCTTC. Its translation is CASSVANEQFF.

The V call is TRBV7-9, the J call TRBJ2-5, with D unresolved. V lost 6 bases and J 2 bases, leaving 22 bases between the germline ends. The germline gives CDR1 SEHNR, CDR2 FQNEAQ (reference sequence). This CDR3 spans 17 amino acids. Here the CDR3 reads CASSQIVIWGLQETQYF. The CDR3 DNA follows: TGTGCCAGCAGTCAGATAGTAATCTGGGGATTACAAGAGACCCAGTACTTC. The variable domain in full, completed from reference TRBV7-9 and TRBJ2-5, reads DTGVSQNPRHKITKRGQNVTFRCDPISEHNRLYWYRQTLGQGPEFLTYFQNEAQLEKSRLLSDRFSAERPKGSFSTLEIQRTEQGDSAMYLCASSQIVIWGLQETQYFGPGTRLLVL.

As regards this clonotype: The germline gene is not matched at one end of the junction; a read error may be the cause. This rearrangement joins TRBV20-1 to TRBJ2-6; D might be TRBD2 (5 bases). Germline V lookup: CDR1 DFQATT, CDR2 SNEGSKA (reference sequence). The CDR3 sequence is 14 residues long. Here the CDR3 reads CSAGESGGANVLTF. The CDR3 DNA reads TGCAGTGCTGGAGAGTCGGGAGGGGCCAACGTCCTGACTTTC.

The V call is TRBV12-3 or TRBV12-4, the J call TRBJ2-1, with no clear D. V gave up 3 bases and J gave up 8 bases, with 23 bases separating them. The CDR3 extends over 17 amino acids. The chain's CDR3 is CASSFRPGQPRPYEQFF. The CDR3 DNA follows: TGTGCCAGCAGTTTTAGGCCTGGGCAGCCCCGCCCGTATGAGCAGTTCTTC.

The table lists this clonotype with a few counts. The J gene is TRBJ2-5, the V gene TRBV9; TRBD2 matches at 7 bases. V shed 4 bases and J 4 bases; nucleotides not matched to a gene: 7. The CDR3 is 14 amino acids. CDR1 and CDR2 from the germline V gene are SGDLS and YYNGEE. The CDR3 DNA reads TGTGCCAGCAGCCCGGGCGGGAGTCTAGAGACCCAGTACTTC. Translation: CASSPGGSLETQYF.

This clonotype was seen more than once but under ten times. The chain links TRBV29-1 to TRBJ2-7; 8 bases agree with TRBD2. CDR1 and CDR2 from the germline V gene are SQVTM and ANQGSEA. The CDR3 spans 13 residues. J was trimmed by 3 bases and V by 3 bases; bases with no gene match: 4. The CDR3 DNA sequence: TGCAGCGTTGATACTAGCGGTGACTACGAGCAGTACTTC. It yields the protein CSVDTSGDYEQYF.

For the CDR3, the DNA is TGTGCCAGCAGCTCGCCCTGGACTAGCGGGAGGAGGGATACGCAGTATTTT. As protein: CASSSPWTSGRRDTQYF. The chain employs TRBV5-8 and TRBJ2-3; 14 bases match TRBD2. The CDR3 runs to 17 residues. With 3 bases clipped from V and 6 bases from J, the junction kept 9 bases outside the gene matches. The V gene's germline CDR1 is SGHTS and CDR2 YDEGEE.

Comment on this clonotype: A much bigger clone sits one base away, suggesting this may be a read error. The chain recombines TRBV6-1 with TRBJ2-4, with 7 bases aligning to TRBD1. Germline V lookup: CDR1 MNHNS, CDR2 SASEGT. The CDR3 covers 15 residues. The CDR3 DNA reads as TGTGCCAGCAGTGAACCCCCGGGACAGCGCGACATTCACTACTTC. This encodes CASSEPPGQRDIHYF.

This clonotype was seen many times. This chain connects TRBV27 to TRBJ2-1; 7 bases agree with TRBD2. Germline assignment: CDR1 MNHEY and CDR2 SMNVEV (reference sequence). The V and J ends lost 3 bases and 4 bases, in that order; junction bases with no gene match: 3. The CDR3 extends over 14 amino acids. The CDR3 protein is CASSLLAEYNEQFF. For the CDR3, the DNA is TGTGCCAGCAGTTTGCTAGCGGAGTACAATGAGCAGTTCTTC.

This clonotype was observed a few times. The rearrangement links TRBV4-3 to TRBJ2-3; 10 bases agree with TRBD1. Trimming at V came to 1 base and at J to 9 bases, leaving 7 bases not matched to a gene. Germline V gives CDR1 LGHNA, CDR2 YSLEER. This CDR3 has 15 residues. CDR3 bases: TGCGCCAGCAGCCAAGCGAGACAGGGGGCAATCACGCAGTATTTT. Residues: CASSQARQGAITQYF.

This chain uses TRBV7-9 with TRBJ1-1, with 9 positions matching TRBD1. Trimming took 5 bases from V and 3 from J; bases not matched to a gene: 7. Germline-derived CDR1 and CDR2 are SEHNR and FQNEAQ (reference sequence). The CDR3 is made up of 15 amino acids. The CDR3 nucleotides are TGTGCCAGCAGCGCACTGGGACAGGGATACACTGAAGCTTTCTTT. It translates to CASSALGQGYTEAFF.

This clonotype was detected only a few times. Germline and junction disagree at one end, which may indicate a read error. The CDR3 loop is CCARAVAPGTEGVGELFF. In nucleotides, the CDR3 is TGCTGTGCTAGAGCTGTGGCTCCCGGGACAGAGGGGGTTGGGGAGCTGTTTTTT. The chain combines TRBV20-1 with TRBJ2-2, with 7 bases matching TRBD1. The V gene's germline CDR1 is DFQATT and CDR2 SNEGSKA (reference sequence). This CDR3 is 18 amino acids long.

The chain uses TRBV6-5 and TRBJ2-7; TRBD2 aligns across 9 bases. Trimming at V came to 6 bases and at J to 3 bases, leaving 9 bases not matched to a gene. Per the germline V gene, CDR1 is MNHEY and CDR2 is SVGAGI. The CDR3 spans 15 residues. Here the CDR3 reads CASSYSSGKDYEQYF. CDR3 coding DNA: TGTGCCAGCAGCTATTCTAGCGGGAAGGACTACGAGCAGTACTTC.

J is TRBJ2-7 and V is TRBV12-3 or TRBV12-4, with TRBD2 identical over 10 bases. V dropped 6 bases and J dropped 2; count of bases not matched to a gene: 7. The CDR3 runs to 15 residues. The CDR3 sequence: CASSTTSGTAYEQYF. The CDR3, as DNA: TGTGCCAGCAGCACAACTAGCGGGACCGCCTACGAGCAGTACTTC.

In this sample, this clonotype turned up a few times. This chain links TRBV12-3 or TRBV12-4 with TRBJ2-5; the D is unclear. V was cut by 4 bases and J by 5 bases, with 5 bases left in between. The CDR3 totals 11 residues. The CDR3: CASSYHETQYF. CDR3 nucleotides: TGTGCCAGCAGTTATCACGAGACCCAGTACTTC.

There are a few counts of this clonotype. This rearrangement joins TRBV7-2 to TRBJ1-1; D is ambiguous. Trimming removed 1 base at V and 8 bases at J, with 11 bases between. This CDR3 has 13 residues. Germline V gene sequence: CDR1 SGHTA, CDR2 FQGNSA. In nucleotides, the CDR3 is TGTGCCAGCAGCTTAGAGATCGGACGAGAAGCTTTCTTT. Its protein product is CASSLEIGREAFF.

CDR3 sequence: CSARSTGTGELFF. The CDR3 DNA follows: TGCAGTGCTCGCTCGACAGGGACCGGGGAGCTGTTTTTT. The chain joins TRBV20-1 to TRBJ2-2; TRBD1 matches at 7 bases. The V gene's germline CDR1 is DFQATT and CDR2 SNEGSKA (reference sequence). The CDR3 covers 13 residues. Trimming at V came to 5 bases and at J to 5 bases, leaving 5 bases not matched to a gene.